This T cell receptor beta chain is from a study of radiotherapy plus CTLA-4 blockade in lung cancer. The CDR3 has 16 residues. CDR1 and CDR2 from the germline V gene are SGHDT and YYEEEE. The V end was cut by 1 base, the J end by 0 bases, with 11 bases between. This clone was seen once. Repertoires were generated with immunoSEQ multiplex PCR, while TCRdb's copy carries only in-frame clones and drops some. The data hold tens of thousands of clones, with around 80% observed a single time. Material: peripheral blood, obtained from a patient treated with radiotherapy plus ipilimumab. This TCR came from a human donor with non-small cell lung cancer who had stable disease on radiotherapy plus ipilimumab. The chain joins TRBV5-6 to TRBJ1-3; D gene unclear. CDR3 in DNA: TGTGCCAGCAGCTTGCTGGGTGGTGTCTCTGGAAACACCATATATTTT. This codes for CASSLLGGVSGNTIYF.